The T cell receptor beta chain described here comes from a study of blood T cell repertoires in COVID-19. Study as a whole: Sites across the United States, Italy and Spain contributed samples from acute and convalescent COVID-19. T cells, B-cell-depleted T cells, or PBMCs supplied cDNA or gDNA.

The CDR3 runs 15 residues. Germline V gives CDR1 LNHDA, CDR2 SQIVND (reference sequence). With V trimmed by 2 bases and J by 4 bases, 5 bases remained unmatched. Across about two dozen US areas, participants ranged in age from roughly 18 to 95 years. Allocation to cohorts depended on clinical history reported by the participants. This table comes from immunoSEQ multiplex PCR, and its TCRdb copy is limited to in-frame clones, with some not included. The sample records about 190,000 clones, 85% to 90% being singletons. The sequence was collected from a woman in her forties in a cohort exposed to, infected with or recovered from COVID-19 (not recorded which). The sample taken for sequencing was PBMCs or T cells enriched from blood (not recorded which). The chain joins TRBV19 to TRBJ2-1; 7 bases line up with TRBD2. CDR3 nucleotide sequence: TGTGCCAGTAGTATAAATCGGGGGGTGTACAATGAGCAGTTCTTC. Translation gives CASSINRGVYNEQFF.